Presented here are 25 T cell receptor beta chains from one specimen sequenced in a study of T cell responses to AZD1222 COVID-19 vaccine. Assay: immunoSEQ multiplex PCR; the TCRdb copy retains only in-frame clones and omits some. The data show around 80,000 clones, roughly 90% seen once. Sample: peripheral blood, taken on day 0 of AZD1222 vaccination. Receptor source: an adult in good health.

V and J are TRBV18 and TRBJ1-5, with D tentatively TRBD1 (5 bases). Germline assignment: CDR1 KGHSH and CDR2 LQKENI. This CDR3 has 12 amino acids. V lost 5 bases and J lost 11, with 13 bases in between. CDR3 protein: CASSESQGSQHF. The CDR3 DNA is TGTGCCAGCTCAGAGTCCCAGGGCTCCCAGCATTTT.

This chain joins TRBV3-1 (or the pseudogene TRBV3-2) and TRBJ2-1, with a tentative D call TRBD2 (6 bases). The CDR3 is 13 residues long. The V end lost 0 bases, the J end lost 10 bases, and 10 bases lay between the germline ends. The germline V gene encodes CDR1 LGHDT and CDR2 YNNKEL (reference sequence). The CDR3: CASSQDRGREQFF. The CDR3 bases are TGTGCCAGCAGCCAAGATCGTGGGAGGGAGCAGTTCTTC.

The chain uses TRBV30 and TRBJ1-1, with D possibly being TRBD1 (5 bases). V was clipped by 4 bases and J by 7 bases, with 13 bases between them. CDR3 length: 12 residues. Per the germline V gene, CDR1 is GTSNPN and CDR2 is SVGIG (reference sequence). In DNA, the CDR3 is TGTGCCTGGACCCAGGGTGGAGGTGAAGCTTTCTTT. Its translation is CAWTQGGGEAFF.

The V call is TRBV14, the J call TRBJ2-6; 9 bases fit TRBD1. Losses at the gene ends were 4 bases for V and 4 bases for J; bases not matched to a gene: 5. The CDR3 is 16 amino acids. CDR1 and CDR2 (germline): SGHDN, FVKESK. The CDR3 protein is CASSPGTGIGANVLTF. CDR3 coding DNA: TGTGCCAGCAGCCCCGGGACAGGGATCGGGGCCAACGTCCTGACTTTC.

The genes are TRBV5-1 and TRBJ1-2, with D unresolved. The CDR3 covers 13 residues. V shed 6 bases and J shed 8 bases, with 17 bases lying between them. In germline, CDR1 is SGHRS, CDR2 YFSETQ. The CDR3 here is CASTSGPSSGYTF. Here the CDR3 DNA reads TGCGCCAGCACCTCGGGCCCAAGCTCCGGCTACACCTTC.

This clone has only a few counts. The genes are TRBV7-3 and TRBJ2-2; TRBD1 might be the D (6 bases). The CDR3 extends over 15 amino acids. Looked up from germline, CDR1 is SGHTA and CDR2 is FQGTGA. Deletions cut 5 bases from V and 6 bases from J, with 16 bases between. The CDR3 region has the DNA TGTGCCAGCAGCCTACACAGGGCGCGTGCCGGGGAGCTGTTTTTT. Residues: CASSLHRARAGELFF.

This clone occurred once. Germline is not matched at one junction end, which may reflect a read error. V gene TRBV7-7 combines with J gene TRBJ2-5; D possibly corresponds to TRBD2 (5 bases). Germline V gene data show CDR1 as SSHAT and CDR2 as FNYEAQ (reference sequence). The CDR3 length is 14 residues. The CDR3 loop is CASSPVISGETQYF. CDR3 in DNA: TGTGCTAGCAGTCCCGTCATATCGGGGGAGACCCAGTACTTC.

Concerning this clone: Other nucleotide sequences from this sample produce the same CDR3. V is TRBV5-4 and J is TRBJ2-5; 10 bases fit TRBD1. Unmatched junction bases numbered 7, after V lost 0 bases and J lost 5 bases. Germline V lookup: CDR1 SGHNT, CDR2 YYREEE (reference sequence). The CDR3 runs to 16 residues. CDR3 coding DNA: TGTGCCAGCAGCTTGGGGGGACAGGGGTCGCAGGAGACCCAGTACTTC. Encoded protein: CASSLGGQGSQETQYF.

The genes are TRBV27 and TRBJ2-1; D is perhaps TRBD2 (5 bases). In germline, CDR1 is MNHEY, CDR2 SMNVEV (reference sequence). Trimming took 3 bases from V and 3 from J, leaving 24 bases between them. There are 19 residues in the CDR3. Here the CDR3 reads CASSFARLLADPYYNEQFF. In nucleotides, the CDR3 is TGTGCCAGCAGTTTTGCTCGCCTCCTAGCAGATCCATACTACAATGAGCAGTTCTTC.

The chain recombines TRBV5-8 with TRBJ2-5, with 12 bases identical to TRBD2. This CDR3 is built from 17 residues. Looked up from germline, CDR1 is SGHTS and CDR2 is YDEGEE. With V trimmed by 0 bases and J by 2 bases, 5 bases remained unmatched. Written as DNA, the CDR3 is TGTGCCAGCAGCTTGGCCGGGACTAGCGGGCCACAAGAGACCCAGTACTTC. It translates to CASSLAGTSGPQETQYF.

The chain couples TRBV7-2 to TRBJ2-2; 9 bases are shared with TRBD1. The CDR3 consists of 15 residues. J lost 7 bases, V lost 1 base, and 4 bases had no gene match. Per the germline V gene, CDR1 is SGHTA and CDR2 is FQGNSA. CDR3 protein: CASSLGDRAGGELFF. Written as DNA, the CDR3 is TGTGCCAGCAGCTTAGGGGACAGGGCTGGCGGGGAGCTGTTTTTT.

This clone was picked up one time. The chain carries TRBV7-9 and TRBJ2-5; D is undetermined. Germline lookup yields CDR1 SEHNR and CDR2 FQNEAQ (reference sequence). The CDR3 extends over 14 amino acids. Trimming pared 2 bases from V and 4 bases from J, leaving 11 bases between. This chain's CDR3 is CASSLFASSETQYF. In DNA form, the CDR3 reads TGTGCCAGCAGCTTATTCGCCAGTTCAGAGACCCAGTACTTC.

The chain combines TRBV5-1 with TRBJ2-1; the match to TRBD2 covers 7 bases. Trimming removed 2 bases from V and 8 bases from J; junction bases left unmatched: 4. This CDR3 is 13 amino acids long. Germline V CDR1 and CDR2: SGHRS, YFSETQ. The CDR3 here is CASSLTSVYEQFF. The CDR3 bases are TGCGCCAGCAGCTTAACTAGCGTATATGAGCAGTTCTTC.

CDR3 sequence (DNA): TGTGCCAGCACCCCGGGTTGGGGCAGTGGGGAAAAACTGTTTTTT. It codes for CASTPGWGSGEKLFF. This chain joins TRBV27 and TRBJ1-4; D is perhaps TRBD1 (5 bases). Germline CDR1 and CDR2: MNHEY and SMNVEV (reference sequence). CDR3 length equals 15 residues. Trimming left V 7 bases short and J 8 bases short, with 20 bases between. The whole variable domain, remainder taken from reference TRBV27 and TRBJ1-4, is EAQVTQNPRYLITVTGKKLTVTCSQNMNHEYMSWYRQDPGLGLRQIYYSMNVEVTDKGDVPEGYKVSRKEKRNFPLILESPSPNQTSLYFCASTPGWGSGEKLFFGSGTQLSVL.

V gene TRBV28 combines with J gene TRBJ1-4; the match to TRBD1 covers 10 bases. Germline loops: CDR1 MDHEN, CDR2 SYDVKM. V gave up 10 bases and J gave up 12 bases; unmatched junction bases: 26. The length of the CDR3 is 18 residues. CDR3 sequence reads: CAINPTDGQGGVNGELFF. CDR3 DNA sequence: TGTGCCATCAATCCGACCGACGGACAGGGGGGCGTGAATGGGGAACTGTTTTTT.

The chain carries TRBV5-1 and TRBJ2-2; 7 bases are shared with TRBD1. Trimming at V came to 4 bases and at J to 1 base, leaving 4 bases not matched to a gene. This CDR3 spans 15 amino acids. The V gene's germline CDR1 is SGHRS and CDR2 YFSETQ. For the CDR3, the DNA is TGCGCCAGCAGCGAGAACAGGGGGAACACCGGGGAGCTGTTTTTT. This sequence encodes CASSENRGNTGELFF.

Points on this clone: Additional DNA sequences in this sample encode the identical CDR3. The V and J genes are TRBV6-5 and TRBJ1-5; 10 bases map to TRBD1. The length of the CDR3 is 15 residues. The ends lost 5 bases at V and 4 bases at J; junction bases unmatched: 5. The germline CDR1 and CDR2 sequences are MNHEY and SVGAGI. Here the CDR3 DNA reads TGTGCCAGCAGTACTCGGACAGGGGGTAATCAGCCCCAGCATTTT. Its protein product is CASSTRTGGNQPQHF.

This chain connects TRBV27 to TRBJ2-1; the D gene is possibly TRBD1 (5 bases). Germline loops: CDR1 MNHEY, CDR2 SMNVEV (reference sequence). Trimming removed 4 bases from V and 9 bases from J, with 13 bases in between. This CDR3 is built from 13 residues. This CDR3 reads CASSSVTVGEQFF. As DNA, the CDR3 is TGTGCCAGCAGTTCGGTGACAGTAGGTGAGCAGTTCTTC.

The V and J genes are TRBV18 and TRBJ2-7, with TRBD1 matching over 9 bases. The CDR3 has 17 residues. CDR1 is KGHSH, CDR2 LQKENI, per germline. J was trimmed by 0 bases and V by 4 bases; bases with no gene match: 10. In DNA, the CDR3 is TGTGCCAGCTCACTGACTACCGGACAGGGGAGCTCCTACGAGCAGTACTTC. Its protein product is CASSLTTGQGSSYEQYF.

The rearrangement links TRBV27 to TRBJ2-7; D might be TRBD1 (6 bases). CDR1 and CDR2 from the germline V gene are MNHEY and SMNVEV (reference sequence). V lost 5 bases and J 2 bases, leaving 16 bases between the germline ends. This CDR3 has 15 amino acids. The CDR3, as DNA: TGTGCCAGCAGTGACCCCGGGACACCTACCTACGAGCAGTACTTC. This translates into CASSDPGTPTYEQYF.

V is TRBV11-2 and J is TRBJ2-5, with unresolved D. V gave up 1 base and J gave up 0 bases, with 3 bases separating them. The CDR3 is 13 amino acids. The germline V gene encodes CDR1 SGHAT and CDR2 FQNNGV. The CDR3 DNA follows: TGTGCCAGCAGCTTAGGACACCAAGAGACCCAGTACTTC. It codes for CASSLGHQETQYF.

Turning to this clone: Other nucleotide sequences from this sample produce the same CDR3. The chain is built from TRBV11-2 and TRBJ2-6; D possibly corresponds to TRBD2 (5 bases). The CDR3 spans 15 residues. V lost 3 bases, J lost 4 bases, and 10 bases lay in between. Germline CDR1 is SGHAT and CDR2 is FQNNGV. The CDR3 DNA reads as TGTGCCAGCAGCTTGGCGGGCGCCGGGGCCAACGTCCTGACTTTC. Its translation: CASSLAGAGANVLTF.

In DNA, the CDR3 is TGTGCCAGCAGTGAATCACTCCCGAAGCAATACGAGCAGTACTTC. It specifies CASSESLPKQYEQYF. The V and J genes are TRBV2 and TRBJ2-7; D gene ambiguous. The V end lost 2 bases, the J end lost 4 bases, and 15 bases lay between the germline ends. The germline V gene encodes CDR1 SNHLY and CDR2 FYNNEI. The CDR3 has 15 residues.

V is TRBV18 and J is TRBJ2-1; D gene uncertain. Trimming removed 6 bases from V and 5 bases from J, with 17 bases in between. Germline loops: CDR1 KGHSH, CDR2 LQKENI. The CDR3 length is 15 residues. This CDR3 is CASSYGPRQNNEQFF. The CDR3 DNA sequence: TGTGCCAGCTCCTACGGGCCCCGACAAAACAATGAGCAGTTCTTC.

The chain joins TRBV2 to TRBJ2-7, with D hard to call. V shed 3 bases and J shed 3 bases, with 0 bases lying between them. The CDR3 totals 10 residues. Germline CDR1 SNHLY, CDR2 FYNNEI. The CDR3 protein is CASSDYEQYF. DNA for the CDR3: TGTGCCAGCAGTGACTACGAGCAGTACTTC.